A selection of T cell receptor beta chains follows, all from one sample in a study of shared clonotypes between healthy human individuals. The repertoire was sequenced with immunoSEQ multiplex PCR; TCRdb's copy has only in-frame clones and lacks some. The data show roughly 700,000 clones, roughly 70% seen once. Sequenced sample: memory CD4+ T cells sorted from blood. These receptors were taken from a woman in her 30s in good health. The conserved cysteine and the conserved F or W are not part of the CDR3 here. Fields, in order: V gene, CDR3 protein.

v_call: TRBV19
cdr3_aa: ASSIHGQPDGYT

v_call: TRBV27
cdr3_aa: ASSLWGRGSYEQY

v_call: TRBV29-1
cdr3_aa: SVVERGYT

v_call: TRBV5-1
cdr3_aa: ASSVDTSSYNEQF

v_call: TRBV28
cdr3_aa: ASLERENEQF

v_call: TRBV28
cdr3_aa: ASSFRGREPQH

v_call: TRBV28
cdr3_aa: ASSLRGGYNEQF

v_call: TRBV27
cdr3_aa: ASRQEGSPTDYGYT

v_call: TRBV9
cdr3_aa: ASSVARSGPFNQPQH

v_call: TRBV18
cdr3_aa: ASSLGQGEYNEQF

v_call: TRBV18
cdr3_aa: ASSPPGQGAGDGYT

v_call: TRBV7-9
cdr3_aa: ASSLTSGRASSTGELF

v_call: TRBV5-1
cdr3_aa: ASSLGTTGNTIY

v_call: TRBV5-1
cdr3_aa: ASSLGQVPDTQY

v_call: TRBV29-1
cdr3_aa: SVAGAAIPYEQY